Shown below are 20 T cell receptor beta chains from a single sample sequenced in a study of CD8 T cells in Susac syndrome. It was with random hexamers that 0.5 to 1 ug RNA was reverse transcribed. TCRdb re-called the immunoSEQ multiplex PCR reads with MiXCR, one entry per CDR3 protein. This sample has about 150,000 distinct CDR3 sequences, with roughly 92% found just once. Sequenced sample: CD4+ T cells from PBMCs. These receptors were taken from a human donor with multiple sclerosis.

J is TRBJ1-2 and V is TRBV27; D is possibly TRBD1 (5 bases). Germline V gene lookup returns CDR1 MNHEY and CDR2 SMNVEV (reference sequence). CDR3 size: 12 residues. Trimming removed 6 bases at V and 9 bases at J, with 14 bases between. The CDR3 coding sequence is TGTGCCAGCAGCCCCCAGGGACTCAGCTACACCTTC. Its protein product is CASSPQGLSYTF.

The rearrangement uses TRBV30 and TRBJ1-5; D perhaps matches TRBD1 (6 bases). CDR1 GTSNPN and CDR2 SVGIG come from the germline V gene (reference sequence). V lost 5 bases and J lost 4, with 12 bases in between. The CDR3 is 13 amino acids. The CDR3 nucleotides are TGTGCCTGGGGACAGAAGGGGAATCAGCCCCAGCATTTT. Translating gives CAWGQKGNQPQHF.

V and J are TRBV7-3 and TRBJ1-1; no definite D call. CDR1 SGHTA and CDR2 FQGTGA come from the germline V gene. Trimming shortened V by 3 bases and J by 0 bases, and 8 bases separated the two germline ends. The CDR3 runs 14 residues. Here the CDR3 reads CASSFSGMNTEAFF. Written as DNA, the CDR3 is TGTGCCAGCAGCTTTTCGGGGATGAACACTGAAGCTTTCTTT.

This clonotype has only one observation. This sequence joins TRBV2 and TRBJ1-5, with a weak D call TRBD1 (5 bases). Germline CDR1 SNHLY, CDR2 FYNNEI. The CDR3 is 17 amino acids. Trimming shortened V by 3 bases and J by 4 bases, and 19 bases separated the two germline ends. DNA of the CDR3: TGTGCCAGCAGTGAGGTGTCAGGGTCAAGATCAAATCAGCCCCAGCATTTT. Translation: CASSEVSGSRSNQPQHF.

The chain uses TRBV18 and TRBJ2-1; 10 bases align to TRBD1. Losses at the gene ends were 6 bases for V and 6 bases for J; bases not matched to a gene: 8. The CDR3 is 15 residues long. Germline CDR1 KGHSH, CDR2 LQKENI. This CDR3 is CASSTWDRGLNEQFF. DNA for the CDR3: TGTGCCAGCTCGACGTGGGACAGGGGTCTCAATGAGCAGTTCTTC.

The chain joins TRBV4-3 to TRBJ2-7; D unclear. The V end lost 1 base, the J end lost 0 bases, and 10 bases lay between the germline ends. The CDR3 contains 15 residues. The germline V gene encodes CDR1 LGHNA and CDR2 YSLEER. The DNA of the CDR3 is TGCGCCAGCAGCCAAGTTGCCTTTCACTCCTACGAGCAGTACTTC. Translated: CASSQVAFHSYEQYF.

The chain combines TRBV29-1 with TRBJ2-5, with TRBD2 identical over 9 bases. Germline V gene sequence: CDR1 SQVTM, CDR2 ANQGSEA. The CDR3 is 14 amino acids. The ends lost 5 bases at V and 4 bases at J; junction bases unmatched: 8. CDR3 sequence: CSVPSGAGIETQYF. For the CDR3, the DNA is TGCAGCGTTCCTAGCGGGGCTGGGATAGAGACCCAGTACTTC.

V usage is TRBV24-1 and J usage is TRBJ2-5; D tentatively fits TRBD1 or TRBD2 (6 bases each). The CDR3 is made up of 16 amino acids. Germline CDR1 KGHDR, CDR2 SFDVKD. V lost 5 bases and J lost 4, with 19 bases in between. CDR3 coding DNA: TGTGCCACCAGTGGCCCCCGGGACGGAGGGGGAGAGACCCAGTACTTC. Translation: CATSGPRDGGGETQYF.

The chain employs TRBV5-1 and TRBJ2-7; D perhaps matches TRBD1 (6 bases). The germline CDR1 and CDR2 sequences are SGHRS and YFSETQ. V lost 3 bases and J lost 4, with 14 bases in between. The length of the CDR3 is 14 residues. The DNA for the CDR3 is TGCGCCAGCAGCTCGGCCGGGACATTTTACGAGCAGTACTTC. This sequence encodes CASSSAGTFYEQYF.

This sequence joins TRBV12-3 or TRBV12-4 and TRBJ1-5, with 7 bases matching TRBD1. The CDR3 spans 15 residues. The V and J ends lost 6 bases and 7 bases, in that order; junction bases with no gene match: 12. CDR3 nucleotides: TGTGCCAGCAGCACGGGACAGTACAACGGACAGCCCCAGCATTTT. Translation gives CASSTGQYNGQPQHF.

The CDR3 spells CASSRTATSGGAETQYF. Written as DNA, the CDR3 is TGTGCCAGCAGCCGCACGGCGACTAGCGGGGGGGCGGAGACCCAGTACTTC. This chain connects TRBV4-2 to TRBJ2-5; TRBD2 matches 14 bases. This CDR3 region has 17 residues. Germline V CDR1 and CDR2: LGHNA, YNFKEQ. J was trimmed by 5 bases and V by 4 bases; bases with no gene match: 9.

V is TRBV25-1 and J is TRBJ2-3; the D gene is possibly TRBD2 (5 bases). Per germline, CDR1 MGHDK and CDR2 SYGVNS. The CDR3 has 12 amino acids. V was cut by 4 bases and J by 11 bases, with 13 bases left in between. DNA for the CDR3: TGTGCCAGCAGTGTCGGGGTTTTGGGGCAGTATTTT. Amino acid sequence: CASSVGVLGQYF.

The CDR3 bases are TGTGCCAGCGGACAGGAGGAGGGGATCGTCTACGAGCAGTACTTC. It is translated as CASGQEEGIVYEQYF. The gene calls are TRBV2 and TRBJ2-7; possible D gene TRBD1, 7 bases. Trimming took off 8 bases at V and 3 bases at J, with 20 bases between the two ends. This CDR3 has 15 amino acids. From germline, CDR1 is SNHLY and CDR2 FYNNEI.

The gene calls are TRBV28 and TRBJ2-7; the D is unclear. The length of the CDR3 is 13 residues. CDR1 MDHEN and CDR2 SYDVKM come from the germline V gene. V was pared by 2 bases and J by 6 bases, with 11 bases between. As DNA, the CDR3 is TGTGCCAGCAGTTTAGGGTTCTCGGGCGAGCAGTACTTC. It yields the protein CASSLGFSGEQYF.

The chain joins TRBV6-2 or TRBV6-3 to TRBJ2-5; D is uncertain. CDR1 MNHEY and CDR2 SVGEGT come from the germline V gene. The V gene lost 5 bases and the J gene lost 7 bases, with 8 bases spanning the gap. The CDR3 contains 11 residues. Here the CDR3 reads CASSPPGTQYF. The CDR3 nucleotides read TGTGCCAGCAGTCCCCCTGGGACCCAGTACTTC.

CDR3 region: CASIPSGRDEQYF. CDR3 nucleotide sequence: TGTGCCAGCATCCCTAGCGGGAGGGACGAGCAGTACTTC. This chain connects TRBV6-2 or TRBV6-3 to TRBJ2-7; TRBD2 matches 12 bases. After removal of 7 bases from V and 5 bases from J, the junction contained 3 bases not matched to a gene. This CDR3 is 13 amino acids long. CDR1 is MNHEY, CDR2 SVGEGT, per germline.

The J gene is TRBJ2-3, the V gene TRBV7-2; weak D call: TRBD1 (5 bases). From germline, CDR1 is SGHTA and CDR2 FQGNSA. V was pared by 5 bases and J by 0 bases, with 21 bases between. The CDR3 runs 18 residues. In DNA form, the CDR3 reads TGTGCCAGCAGCCCTCGACAGATCCTTACCCAGAGCACAGATACGCAGTATTTT. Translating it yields CASSPRQILTQSTDTQYF.

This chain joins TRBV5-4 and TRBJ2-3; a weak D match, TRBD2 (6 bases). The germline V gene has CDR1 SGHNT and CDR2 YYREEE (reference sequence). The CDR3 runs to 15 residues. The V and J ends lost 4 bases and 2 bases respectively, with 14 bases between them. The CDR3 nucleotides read TGTGCCAGCAGCACCCCACGGACTACCACAGATACGCAGTATTTT. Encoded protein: CASSTPRTTTDTQYF.

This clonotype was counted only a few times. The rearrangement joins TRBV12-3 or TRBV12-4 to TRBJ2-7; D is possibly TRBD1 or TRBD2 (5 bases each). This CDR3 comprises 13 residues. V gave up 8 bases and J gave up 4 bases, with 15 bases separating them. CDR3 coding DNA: TGTGCCAGCGGAAGGACGGGGCCATACGAGCAGTACTTC. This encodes CASGRTGPYEQYF.

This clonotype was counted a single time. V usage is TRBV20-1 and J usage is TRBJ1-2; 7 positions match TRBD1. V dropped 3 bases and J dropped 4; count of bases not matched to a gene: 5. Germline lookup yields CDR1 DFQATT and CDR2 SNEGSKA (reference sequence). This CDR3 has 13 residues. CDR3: CSASEGATYGYTF. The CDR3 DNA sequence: TGCAGTGCTAGCGAGGGGGCGACCTATGGCTACACCTTC.